The TCR beta chain under discussion was sequenced for a study of tissue T cells after allogeneic stem cell transplantation. Data came from immunoSEQ multiplex PCR; TCRdb stores just in-frame clones and leaves some out. The data hold around 50,000 clones, with approximately 70% observed a single time. The study's findings and limits: Shared clones across patients were few; motif clustering revealed tissue-specific shared signatures. Alloreactivity or antigen specificity of tissue TCRs was not determined; some clones might be host cells. Anatomically similar tissues had similar TCR repertoires within each patient.

The count of this clone is one. Its antigen is undetermined. Gene names are the mouse ones. The DNA ends 1 residue before the CDR3 does, and the rest of the CDR3 is filled in from the germline J gene. J gave up 1 base and V 1 base, and 4 bases lay outside the gene matches. This CDR3 contains 16 residues. Germline CDR1 is NNHNN and CDR2 is SYGAGS (reference sequence). The V call is TRBV13-2, the J call TRBJ2-4, with 9 positions matching TRBD2. The receptor was derived from a pool of C57BL/6 mice in good health. The sequencing input was sorted cells pooled from one or two spleens. Incomplete CDR3 DNA: TGTGCCAGCGGTGATTTGGGGGGGCGGGGTCAAAACACCTTGTAC. This codes for CASGDLGGRGQNTLY. The complete CDR3 reads CASGDLGGRGQNTLYF.